A single sample gave rise to the 11 T cell receptor beta chains below, sequenced in a study of cytomegalovirus exposure and HLA in healthy donors. Use of 60 Vbeta and 13 Jbeta primers characterized the PCR. The assay was immunoSEQ multiplex PCR, and TCRdb's table has in-frame clones only and misses some. The table records 150,000 to 200,000 clones, more than 75% of them present only once. Sequencing was performed on PBMCs. These TCRs come from a woman in her twenties or thirties in good health and CMV-seropositive.

The rearrangement links TRBV6-1 to TRBJ1-4; 7 bases align to TRBD1. The CDR3 totals 15 residues. V shed 5 bases and J 4 bases; nucleotides not matched to a gene: 7. Germline CDR1 and CDR2: MNHNS and SASEGT. CDR3: CASSSGTAGNEKLFF. The CDR3 coding sequence is TGTGCCAGCAGTTCCGGGACAGCCGGTAATGAAAAACTGTTTTTT.

The genes are TRBV6-5 and TRBJ2-2; D may be TRBD2 (7 bases). Per germline, CDR1 MNHEY and CDR2 SVGAGI. The V end lost 6 bases, the J end lost 9 bases, and 14 bases lay between the germline ends. The CDR3 contains 13 residues. CDR3 sequence reads: CASSRGAGRELFF. The CDR3 DNA reads TGTGCCAGCAGCCGGGGGGCCGGGCGGGAGCTGTTTTTT.

The V and J genes are TRBV30 and TRBJ2-7; a weak D match, TRBD1 (6 bases). Per the germline V gene, CDR1 is GTSNPN and CDR2 is SVGIG (reference sequence). Trimming removed 1 base from V and 5 bases from J, with 18 bases in between. The CDR3 length is 15 residues. The CDR3 protein is CAWSGGWGLTHEQYF. CDR3 in DNA: TGTGCCTGGAGTGGGGGTTGGGGGCTAACCCACGAGCAGTACTTC.

The J gene is TRBJ2-6, the V gene TRBV7-2; unclear D gene. The CDR3 loop spans 15 amino acids. Trimming shortened V by 1 base and J by 0 bases, and 4 bases separated the two germline ends. CDR1 is SGHTA, CDR2 FQGNSA, per germline. DNA for the CDR3: TGTGCCAGCAGCTTAGGGAGCTCTGGGGCCAACGTCCTGACTTTC. It yields the protein CASSLGSSGANVLTF.

The chain links TRBV11-3 to TRBJ1-1, with no clear D. Germline CDR1 is SGHNT and CDR2 is YENEEA. This CDR3 has 14 amino acids. V was clipped by 5 bases and J by 7 bases, with 17 bases between them. The DNA for the CDR3 is TGTGCCAGCAGCCATGACGGAGGTCAGTTTGAAGCTTTCTTT. Translated, it gives CASSHDGGQFEAFF.

A single count supports this clone. For the CDR3, the DNA is TGCAGCGTCCGGGTGGGGGGACAGGGGGCGAATGAGCAGTTCTTC. Translation gives CSVRVGGQGANEQFF. The chain couples TRBV29-1 to TRBJ2-1, with TRBD1 matching over 12 bases. The CDR3 is 15 amino acids. Trimming removed 6 bases from V and 7 bases from J; junction bases left unmatched: 10. Germline V lookup: CDR1 SQVTM, CDR2 ANQGSEA.

The chain joins TRBV6-5 to TRBJ2-1; 7 bases match TRBD2. Unmatched junction bases numbered 4, after V lost 5 bases and J lost 9 bases. The CDR3 is made up of 12 amino acids. CDR1 and CDR2 (germline): MNHEY, SVGAGI. The CDR3 coding sequence is TGTGCCAGCAGTACTAAGCGGGGTGAGCAGTTCTTC. The encoded protein is CASSTKRGEQFF.

This chain connects TRBV5-1 to TRBJ1-2; 9 nucleotides line up with TRBD1. CDR3 length: 15 amino acids. The germline CDR1 and CDR2 sequences are SGHRS and YFSETQ. J lost 9 bases, V lost 4 bases, and 13 bases had no gene match. The DNA for the CDR3 is TGCGCCAGCAGCGGCGGACAGGGGCCGATCGAAAGCTACACCTTC. This encodes CASSGGQGPIESYTF.

J is TRBJ2-1 and V is TRBV20-1; D is unclear. From germline, CDR1 is DFQATT and CDR2 SNEGSKA (reference sequence). The CDR3 consists of 9 residues. V lost 3 bases to trimming and J lost 9 bases, with 3 bases between them. The CDR3 coding sequence is TGCAGTGCTAGGAGTGAGCAGTTCTTC. Translation: CSARSEQFF.

The chain uses TRBV7-9 and TRBJ2-1; no clear D gene. The CDR3 sequence is 14 residues long. The V end was cut by 1 base, the J end by 4 bases, with 8 bases between. Germline V lookup: CDR1 SEHNR, CDR2 FQNEAQ (reference sequence). CDR3 sequence reads: CASSLEFSYNEQFF. In DNA, the CDR3 is TGTGCCAGCAGCTTAGAATTCAGTTACAATGAGCAGTTCTTC. Drawing the rest from reference TRBV7-9 and TRBJ2-1, the complete variable domain is DTGVSQNPRHKITKRGQNVTFRCDPISEHNRLYWYRQTLGQGPEFLTYFQNEAQLEKSRLLSDRFSAERPKGSFSTLEIQRTEQGDSAMYLCASSLEFSYNEQFFGPGTRLTVL.

V usage is TRBV7-9 and J usage is TRBJ2-1; TRBD1 is a possible D gene (6 bases). The germline V gene has CDR1 SEHNR and CDR2 FQNEAQ (reference sequence). Trimming cost V 1 base and J 4 bases, with 14 bases left between them. The length of the CDR3 is 16 residues. The CDR3 is CASSLGPRGQYNEQFF. The CDR3 DNA reads as TGTGCCAGCAGCTTAGGTCCCAGGGGTCAGTACAATGAGCAGTTCTTC.